One sample yielded the 30 T cell receptor beta chains listed below, sequenced in a study of blood T cell repertoires in COVID-19 (TCRdb year 2020). Library preparation employed the immunoSEQ multiplex PCR assay. Drawn from immuneACCESS, this table holds only the in-frame rearrangements with V and J called that TCRdb kept. Clones are partly lost; checked studies trace under half to an unresolved V gene and leave the rest unexplained. Across this sample there are 88,000 or so clones, with approximately 86% seen only once. Approximately 6.8% of the sample lies in the top ten. The specimen sequenced was peripheral blood. The receptors originated from a man in his 60s with acute or convalescent COVID-19.

The V and J genes are TRBV29-1 and TRBJ1-1; D gene ambiguous. The CDR3 sequence is 14 residues long. From germline, CDR1 is SQVTM and CDR2 ANQGSEA. Deletions cut 7 bases from V and 0 bases from J, with 15 bases between. The CDR3 DNA reads as TGCAGCGCCAAACGTGCGGCCATGAACACTGAAGCTTTCTTT. Amino acids: CSAKRAAMNTEAFF.

The chain recombines TRBV7-2 with TRBJ2-7; 9 positions match TRBD2. This CDR3 comprises 16 residues. J lost 2 bases, V lost 1 base, and 6 bases had no gene match. Germline V CDR1 and CDR2: SGHTA, FQGNSA. The CDR3 sequence is CASSLDSGGRPYEQYF. The CDR3 nucleotides read TGTGCCAGCAGCTTAGACAGCGGGGGGCGCCCCTACGAGCAGTACTTC.

This CDR3 reads CASSVSGSNQPQHF. The DNA for the CDR3 is TGTGCCAGCAGCGTCTCGGGTAGCAATCAGCCCCAGCATTTT. The rearrangement joins TRBV9 to TRBJ1-5, with D unresolved. The CDR3 covers 14 residues. CDR1 is SGDLS, CDR2 YYNGEE, per germline. V gave up 2 bases and J gave up 0 bases, with 6 bases separating them.

This clone was observed a handful of times. The chain links TRBV4-1 to TRBJ2-1, with 8 bases identical to TRBD2. The length of the CDR3 is 15 residues. V lost 1 base and J lost 14; bases outside the gene matches: 13. Germline V CDR1 and CDR2: MGHRA, YSYEKL. The CDR3 DNA sequence: TGCGCCAGCAGCCAAGTTGCGGGGGGTCAATATAAGGAGTTCTTC. Translating gives CASSQVAGGQYKEFF.

This clone was recorded a few times. The rearrangement uses TRBV9 and TRBJ2-2; TRBD2 agrees at 11 bases. CDR1 and CDR2 (germline): SGDLS, YYNGEE. V lost 0 bases, J lost 9 bases, and 7 bases stayed unmatched. The CDR3 is made up of 16 amino acids. CDR3 sequence (DNA): TGTGCCAGCAGCGTAGAACTAGCGGGAGTAGGAAGGGAGCTGTTTTTT. Its translation is CASSVELAGVGRELFF.

The V call is TRBV9, the J call TRBJ1-3; D possibly corresponds to TRBD1 (5 bases). Trimming took 4 bases from V and 2 from J, leaving 10 bases between them. The CDR3 contains 14 residues. In germline, CDR1 is SGDLS, CDR2 YYNGEE. CDR3 in DNA: TGTGCCAGCAGCTCCAGGGTTACTGGAAACACCATATATTTT. The encoded protein is CASSSRVTGNTIYF.

This clone has just a few counts. The J gene is TRBJ2-7, the V gene TRBV6-6, with a tentative D call TRBD2 (6 bases). The CDR3 length is 17 residues. V lost 5 bases to trimming and J lost 1 base, with 21 bases between them. CDR1 and CDR2 from the germline V gene are MNHNY and SVGAGI (reference sequence). The CDR3 DNA follows: TGTGCCAGCAGTCCGCGGGGCTCCTCTATCGAATCCTACGAGCAGTACTTC. Its translation is CASSPRGSSIESYEQYF.

This clone was counted a few times. The genes are TRBV6-6 and TRBJ2-7, with D perhaps TRBD2 (5 bases). Germline V gene lookup returns CDR1 MNHNY and CDR2 SVGAGI (reference sequence). V was trimmed by 4 bases and J by 7 bases, leaving 11 bases between them. The CDR3 is made up of 12 amino acids. The CDR3 loop reads CASSSRTGEQYF. The CDR3 nucleotides are TGTGCCAGCAGTTCCCGGACTGGGGAGCAGTACTTC.

The chain recombines TRBV14 with TRBJ2-2, with 11 bases lining up with TRBD2. V gave up 2 bases and J gave up 6 bases; unmatched junction bases: 8. The CDR3 is 17 amino acids. Germline V gene data show CDR1 as SGHDN and CDR2 as FVKESK. CDR3 amino acids: CASSQLLAGGPSGELFF. The CDR3 region has the DNA TGTGCCAGCAGCCAACTCTTAGCGGGAGGGCCGTCCGGGGAGCTGTTTTTT. Looking up the rest from reference TRBV14 and TRBJ2-2 gives the full variable domain: EAGVTQFPSHSVIEKGQTVTLRCDPISGHDNLYWYRRVMGKEIKFLLHFVKESKQDESGMPNNRFLAERTGGTYSTLKVQPAELEDSGVYFCASSQLLAGGPSGELFFGEGSRLTVL.

The chain combines TRBV6-5 with TRBJ1-1; TRBD1 might be the D (5 bases). V was pared by 6 bases and J by 1 base, with 15 bases between. The CDR3 has 15 amino acids. From germline, CDR1 is MNHEY and CDR2 SVGAGI. The CDR3 loop reads CASRNNQGWNTEAFF. CDR3 DNA sequence: TGTGCCAGCAGAAATAATCAGGGTTGGAACACTGAAGCTTTCTTT.

The V call is TRBV7-6, the J call TRBJ2-3; 10 bases align to TRBD2. Per germline, CDR1 SGHVS and CDR2 FNYEAQ. The CDR3 is 16 amino acids. V shed 5 bases and J 2 bases; nucleotides not matched to a gene: 7. The CDR3 loop is CASSQIAGGLTDTQYF. The CDR3 nucleotides are TGTGCCAGCAGCCAGATAGCGGGGGGCCTCACAGATACGCAGTATTTT.

The gene calls are TRBV19 and TRBJ2-7; 9 nucleotides match TRBD1. This CDR3 spans 14 amino acids. The germline gives CDR1 LNHDA, CDR2 SQIVND (reference sequence). Trimming took 9 bases from V and 6 from J; bases not matched to a gene: 12. DNA for the CDR3: TGTGCCAGCAAGTACGGGACAGGGCTCGGCGAGCAGTACTTC. Its protein is CASKYGTGLGEQYF.

This clone was counted once. The gene calls are TRBV18 and TRBJ2-5, with a tentative D call TRBD2 (6 bases). The V gene's germline CDR1 is KGHSH and CDR2 LQKENI. The CDR3 is made up of 15 amino acids. Trimming took 4 bases from V and 2 from J, leaving 14 bases between them. CDR3 amino acids: CASSRTRGGQETQYF. The CDR3 bases are TGTGCCAGCTCACGGACACGCGGAGGGCAAGAGACCCAGTACTTC.

The rearrangement uses TRBV7-8 and TRBJ2-5; the D gene is possibly TRBD2 (5 bases). The V gene lost 5 bases and the J gene lost 5 bases, with 15 bases spanning the gap. The CDR3 consists of 14 residues. Germline loops: CDR1 SGHVS, CDR2 FQNEAQ. The CDR3 nucleotides are TGTGCCAGCAGCCGAGATCATCGCGGGGAGACCCAGTACTTC. Its protein is CASSRDHRGETQYF.

V usage is TRBV12-5 and J usage is TRBJ2-7; D gene uncertain. Trimming removed 2 bases from V and 3 bases from J, with 5 bases in between. There are 12 residues in the CDR3. The V gene's germline CDR1 is LGHNT and CDR2 FRNRAP. DNA for the CDR3: TGTGCTAGTGGTTTGACAATCTACGAGCAGTACTTC. Its protein product is CASGLTIYEQYF.

The chain employs TRBV9 and TRBJ2-5, with 16 bases matching TRBD2. The germline CDR1 and CDR2 sequences are SGDLS and YYNGEE. The J segment lost 2 bases and the V segment lost 4 bases, leaving 8 bases of the junction unmatched. The CDR3 has 18 residues. CDR3 amino acids: CASSTGTSGGAWQETQYF. CDR3 nucleotides: TGTGCCAGCAGCACCGGGACTAGCGGGGGGGCTTGGCAAGAGACCCAGTACTTC.

The rearrangement joins TRBV2 to TRBJ1-1; no clear D. The germline CDR1 and CDR2 sequences are SNHLY and FYNNEI. V lost 5 bases, J lost 6 bases, and 10 bases lay in between. This CDR3 contains 12 residues. The CDR3 bases are TGTGCCAGCAGTCCAGAGCGGGCTGAAGCTTTCTTT. Residues: CASSPERAEAFF.

V gene TRBV10-3 combines with J gene TRBJ2-7; D is undetermined. The CDR3 has 16 residues. From germline, CDR1 is ENHRY and CDR2 SYGVKD. V lost 0 bases, J lost 0 bases, and 12 bases lay in between. CDR3 in amino acids: CAISESIRIYSYEQYF. The CDR3 nucleotides are TGTGCCATCAGTGAGTCTATCAGAATATACTCCTACGAGCAGTACTTC.

The rearrangement links TRBV3-1 (or the pseudogene TRBV3-2) to TRBJ2-7; maybe TRBD2 (6 bases). Trimming left V 2 bases short and J 6 bases short, with 14 bases between. Germline CDR1 is LGHDT and CDR2 is YNNKEL (reference sequence). The CDR3 is made up of 14 amino acids. The CDR3 sequence is CASSQPPGTREQYF. The CDR3 nucleotides read TGTGCCAGCAGCCAACCCCCGGGGACTCGCGAGCAGTACTTC.

This CDR3 reads CASQLGPGTEAFF. The CDR3 nucleotides read TGTGCCAGCCAACTGGGGCCGGGCACTGAAGCTTTCTTT. The rearrangement links TRBV6-4 to TRBJ1-1; weak D call: TRBD1 (5 bases). The CDR3 runs to 13 residues. Per germline, CDR1 MRHNA and CDR2 SNTAGT. V dropped 8 bases and J dropped 4 bases, with 14 bases sitting between them.

CDR3 sequence (DNA): TGTGCCAGCAGCGTAGCCGTAGGGGGCTATGGCTACACCTTC. Residues: CASSVAVGGYGYTF. The rearrangement joins TRBV9 to TRBJ1-2, with a possible D match to TRBD1 (6 bases). V was trimmed by 0 bases and J by 4 bases, leaving 10 bases between them. The CDR3 is 14 amino acids. Germline V CDR1 and CDR2: SGDLS, YYNGEE.

The rearrangement joins TRBV10-3 to TRBJ1-4, with a tentative D call TRBD1 (6 bases). V was clipped by 0 bases and J by 5 bases, with 13 bases between them. CDR1 is ENHRY, CDR2 SYGVKD, per germline. The CDR3 extends over 16 amino acids. The chain's CDR3 is CAISESLSGANEKLFF. The CDR3 nucleotides read TGTGCCATCAGTGAGTCGCTCTCAGGGGCGAATGAAAAACTGTTTTTT.

This rearrangement joins TRBV3-1 (or the pseudogene TRBV3-2) to TRBJ2-4, with 10 bases that match TRBD2. With V trimmed by 2 bases and J by 0 bases, 4 bases remained unmatched. The CDR3 has 17 amino acids. The germline CDR1 and CDR2 sequences are LGHDT and YNNKEL (reference sequence). The CDR3 region is CASSQSGGASAKNIQYF. CDR3 DNA: TGTGCCAGCAGCCAAAGCGGGGGGGCGTCAGCCAAAAACATTCAGTACTTC.

The rearrangement uses TRBV7-9 and TRBJ2-7; weak D call: TRBD2 (6 bases). CDR1 SEHNR and CDR2 FQNEAQ come from the germline V gene (reference sequence). CDR3 size: 15 residues. Deletions cut 1 base from V and 0 bases from J, with 10 bases between. The CDR3 loop is CASSLGGVSSYEQYF. The CDR3 bases are TGTGCCAGCAGCTTAGGGGGGGTCAGCTCCTACGAGCAGTACTTC.

Here the CDR3 reads CAIKGTANTGELFF. CDR3 DNA: TGTGCCATTAAAGGGACAGCGAACACCGGGGAGCTGTTTTTT. The V gene is TRBV27, the J gene TRBJ2-2; 7 positions match TRBD1. This CDR3 spans 14 amino acids. CDR1 and CDR2 from the germline V gene are MNHEY and SMNVEV (reference sequence). V lost 10 bases to trimming and J lost 0 bases; unmatched junction nucleotides: 5.

The CDR3 bases are TGTGCCAGCAGTTCTGGGGGCTCTTTCTATGGCTACACCTTC. It codes for CASSSGGSFYGYTF. V usage is TRBV28 and J usage is TRBJ1-2; maybe TRBD1 (6 bases). With 4 bases removed from V and 4 bases from J, the gap between germline ends came to 13 bases. The CDR3 is made up of 14 amino acids. Per germline, CDR1 MDHEN and CDR2 SYDVKM.

This rearrangement joins TRBV6-5 to TRBJ1-2; D is undetermined. CDR1 is MNHEY, CDR2 SVGAGI, per germline. CDR3 length: 16 residues. V shed 0 bases and J shed 4 bases, with 15 bases lying between them. The CDR3 DNA sequence: TGTGCCAGCAGTTACTCGCTAGCCCTAGATCGCTATGGCTACACCTTC. Its translation is CASSYSLALDRYGYTF.

CDR3 sequence (DNA): TGCGCCAGCAGCCAAGATTCAAGGGACGGGAGCTCCTATAATTCACCCCTCCACTTT. Protein sequence: CASSQDSRDGSSYNSPLHF. The rearrangement links TRBV4-1 to TRBJ1-6; D is possibly TRBD1 (5 bases). This CDR3 is built from 19 residues. The germline V gene has CDR1 MGHRA and CDR2 YSYEKL. V was pared by 0 bases and J by 0 bases, with 15 bases between.

The rearrangement joins TRBV6-2 or TRBV6-3 to TRBJ2-1, with 8 bases fitting TRBD1. The CDR3 has 15 amino acids. Trimming removed 0 bases from V and 8 bases from J; junction bases left unmatched: 6. Germline V lookup: CDR1 MNHEY, CDR2 SVGEGT. CDR3 sequence: CASSYSGQGVHEQFF. In nucleotides, the CDR3 is TGTGCCAGCAGTTACTCCGGACAGGGAGTGCATGAGCAGTTCTTC.

Written as DNA, the CDR3 is TGTGCCAGTAGTATCGGACTAGCGGGAGAGACCCAGTACTTC. Its protein is CASSIGLAGETQYF. The chain joins TRBV19 to TRBJ2-5; 11 bases align to TRBD2. CDR1 LNHDA and CDR2 SQIVND come from the germline V gene (reference sequence). The CDR3 has 14 residues. Unmatched junction bases numbered 1, after V lost 3 bases and J lost 4 bases.